This TCR beta chain was observed in a study of blood T cells in healthy people across ages (dated by TCRdb to 2014 to 2015). Background on the whole study: In model experiments, roughly one uniquely barcoded TCR beta cDNA molecule per two T cells was captured by template switching. Using deep sequencing normalized with unique cDNA molecular identifiers, the study measured how TCR beta repertoire diversity changes with age. Four age groups were formed from the donors: young (average 16 years), middle-aged (around 40), aged (62) and long-lived (around 82). To avoid experimental bias, donors of different ages were randomly spread across the sequencing lanes. The study analyzed two additional independent replicas of 1 million unique cDNA reads from the same blood draw for two donors, one aged 18 to 30 and one aged 80 or older. Here is what the overall study found, with its caveats: Compared with the aged group, the long-lived group had more naive CD4+ T cells, fewer expanded clones and increased TCR diversity, a pattern suggesting age selection. Observed TCR beta diversity correlated strongly with the percentage of naive T cells measured by flow cytometry. Because the CMV infection status of the donors was unknown, age-related changes in expanded clonotypes may potentially have been confounded. Since profiling was done on bulk unsorted PBMCs, naive and antigen-experienced compartments could not be conclusively compared. As age increased, observed TCR beta diversity per million T cells dropped in a roughly linear way, and a significant reduction was already evident by age roughly 40. Estimates of total diversity based on one million sequenced T cells were regarded as lower bounds and as underestimates.

The receptor library was made with 5' RACE. The instrument given in TCRdb is Illumina HiSeq 2500. A second PCR of 7 to 11 cycles was run with a J-beta primer mix and a sample-barcoded 5' primer. A unique molecular identifier was introduced onto each TCR beta cDNA molecule by a template-switch 5' adaptor carrying 12 random nucleotides. Each sample yielded at least 2.5 million CDR3-containing paired-end reads. The Mint cDNA synthesis kit, primed by a TRBC-specific oligonucleotide, was used to synthesize first-strand cDNA from all RNA. Following uracil-DNA glycosylase treatment, all cDNA underwent a first 18-cycle PCR with the universal primers M1SS and BC2_uni_R. The paper's processing steps were these. For normalization, 1 million high-quality reads were randomly selected from each sample, with every read carrying a distinct molecular identifier. Instead of being binned into consensus sequences, reads with shared molecular identifiers were discarded. CDR3 identification, clonotype clustering and error correction used MiTCR with a Q25 quality threshold and the strictest error-elimination algorithm. A nonparametric unseen species model with Euler transformation was used to estimate a lower bound on total TCR beta diversity. The public reads were reanalyzed by TCRdb: fastp trimming at Q25, MiXCR alignment, in-frame beta chains only. Every entry covers one CDR3 protein and lists the most common genes and DNA from its rows. The V and J calls and clone size come from TCRdb's table, not from the authors' own analysis. The sample table lists roughly 1.7 million distinct CDR3 sequences, roughly 30% of them with a count of one. Around 11% of the sample is taken by the ten largest.

Notes on this clonotype: The antigen it binds to is not known. There are no base qualities to consult, and no much larger clone falls within one base.

Donors were under 40 systemically healthy Caucasian individuals from Russia aged roughly 6 to 100 years. About 10 milliliters of peripheral blood were collected from each donor into EDTA-treated Vacutainer tubes. PBMCs were isolated by Ficoll-Paque density-gradient centrifugation, with at least 6.5 million obtained per sample. Trizol reagent was used to extract total RNA from PBMCs, with at least 5.5 micrograms per sample. For every donor, flow cytometry on a PBMC aliquot measured the percentage of naive CD45RAhigh/CD27high T cells. The CDR3 measures 15 amino acids from cysteine to phenylalanine. The retained sequence is limited to the CDR3, 45 bases, with the frame set at the first base. CDR1 DFQATT and CDR2 SNEGSKA were looked up in the germline V gene (reference sequence). V lost 2 bases and J lost 7 bases, and the count of bases not matched to a germline gene is 13.

The rearranged chain carries TRBV20-1 and TRBJ2-7; 8 bases in between match TRBD2. The TCR was taken from a woman in her thirties in good health. Input material: blood. The CDR3 is CSARPPGTREEEQYF. In nucleotides, the sequence is TGCAGTGCTAGACCCCCCGGGACTAGGGAAGAAGAGCAGTACTTC.